This record concerns one T cell receptor beta chain sequence. The antigen remains undetermined. Time point defined: cycle 4 day 1 (C4D1), after more than five weeks of nivolumab. Every one of the patients relapsed after autologous stem cell transplantation (brentuximab vedotin exposure was variable). Investigators isolated CD4+ T cells from thawed PBMCs through magnetic negative selection. Only in-frame clones appear in the TCRdb table, and some are missing; sequencing was by immunoSEQ multiplex PCR. The data hold roughly 10,000 clones, with 75% to 90% observed a single time. CDR1 and CDR2 from the germline V gene are ENHRY and SYGVKD. The CDR3 totals 16 residues. Trimming pared 1 base from V and 6 bases from J, leaving 15 bases between. The data derive from a study of PD-1 blockade in classical Hodgkin lymphoma. Study-wide findings and caveats: When nivolumab was started under 1 year after ASCT, patients were excluded.

The chain joins TRBV10-3 to TRBJ2-2, with D perhaps assigned TRBD1 or TRBD2 (5 bases each). The clonotype was recovered from a human donor with classical Hodgkin lymphoma. The specimen was CD4+ T cells from blood, collected before the fourth cycle of nivolumab. CDR3 nucleotides: TGTGCCATCAGTGAGTTGATAACAGGTAGCGCCGGGGAGCTGTTTTTT. This sequence encodes CAISELITGSAGELFF.